This entry concerns a single T cell receptor beta chain. The data originate from a study of blood T cell repertoires in COVID-19. Germline V gene lookup returns CDR1 ENHRY and CDR2 SYGVKD. CDR3 length: 14 residues. V shed 2 bases and J shed 1 base, with 8 bases lying between them. Authors' data handling: Cell counts per sample came from amplifying reference gene primers. Only in-frame clones appear in the TCRdb table, and some are missing; sequencing was by immunoSEQ multiplex PCR. The V and J calls and the clone size are those of that table, but D and trimming were determined from the DNA. Of roughly 180,000 clones listed, 83% were seen once; the top ten hold roughly 4%.

The sequence derives from a woman between 50 and 59 years old in a cohort exposed to, infected with or recovered from COVID-19 (not recorded which). J is TRBJ1-1 and V is TRBV10-3, with no clear D. The sequencing input was PBMCs or T cells enriched from blood (not recorded which). CDR3 sequence reads: CAISEEHANTEAFF. The DNA of the CDR3 is TGTGCCATCAGTGAGGAACACGCGAACACTGAAGCTTTCTTT.